Presented here are 20 T cell receptor beta chains from one specimen sequenced in a study of T cell changes during pregnancy in multiple sclerosis (dated by TCRdb to the late 2010s). The library came from the immunoSEQ multiplex PCR assay. Held by TCRdb, this immuneACCESS table contains in-frame sequences only and omits some clones. Under half of the omission traces to an unresolved V gene where checked; the cause of the rest is unknown. The table for this sample lists around 100,000 clones; 92% of them were counted only once. The ten biggest clones cover 1.9% of the sample. The input for sequencing was peripheral blood, taken after pregnancy. Every receptor here comes from a female donor with multiple sclerosis, enrolled in a pregnancy study.

The CDR3 DNA sequence: TGCGCCAGCAGCCTCCTCGGGGGTAGCGGGGGTGAGCAGTACTTC. This gives the protein CASSLLGGSGGEQYF. V gene TRBV4-3 combines with J gene TRBJ2-7, with 9 bases matching TRBD2. The CDR3 totals 15 residues. Germline V lookup: CDR1 LGHNA, CDR2 YSLEER. The junction had 11 bases not matched to a gene; V was cut back by 4 bases and J by 7 bases.

The chain employs TRBV19 and TRBJ2-1; perhaps TRBD2 as D (5 bases). Germline V CDR1 and CDR2: LNHDA, SQIVND (reference sequence). Trimming took 4 bases from V and 4 from J, leaving 11 bases between them. The CDR3 is 14 amino acids. The CDR3 reads CASSTGLVYNEQFF. CDR3 coding DNA: TGTGCCAGTAGTACAGGACTCGTTTACAATGAGCAGTTCTTC.

V and J are TRBV2 and TRBJ2-7; possibly TRBD1 for D (5 bases). The germline V gene has CDR1 SNHLY and CDR2 FYNNEI. Trimming stripped 4 bases from V and 3 bases from J, with 10 bases between. The CDR3 contains 13 residues. This CDR3 is CASSAQANYEQYF. The CDR3 DNA sequence: TGTGCCAGCAGTGCACAGGCTAACTACGAGCAGTACTTC.

The table lists this clone with a few counts. The chain employs TRBV10-2 and TRBJ2-7, with D possibly being TRBD1 (6 bases). Germline V CDR1 and CDR2: WSHSY, SAAADI. V lost 5 bases and J lost 3, with 11 bases in between. CDR3 length: 13 residues. CDR3 loop: CASSSPGVYEQYF. The CDR3 DNA reads as TGCGCCAGCAGTTCCCCAGGGGTCTACGAGCAGTACTTC.

This sequence joins TRBV7-8 and TRBJ2-2; D uncertain. This CDR3 spans 14 amino acids. The V gene lost 1 base and the J gene lost 1 base, with 4 bases spanning the gap. Germline CDR1 reads SGHVS; CDR2 reads FQNEAQ. The CDR3 region has the DNA TGTGCCAGCAGCTTAGTCCAGAACACCGGGGAGCTGTTTTTT. This gives the protein CASSLVQNTGELFF.

The J gene is TRBJ1-6, the V gene TRBV7-6; 7 positions match TRBD1. The CDR3 runs to 14 residues. CDR1 and CDR2 from the germline V gene are SGHVS and FNYEAQ. The J segment lost 9 bases and the V segment lost 1 base, leaving 3 bases of the junction unmatched. CDR3 residues: CASSLDRGRSPLHF. CDR3 sequence (DNA): TGTGCCAGCAGCTTAGATAGGGGGCGTTCACCCCTCCACTTT.

The genes are TRBV7-8 and TRBJ2-1, with 8 bases identical to TRBD2. This CDR3 has 12 amino acids. Germline V gene data show CDR1 as SGHVS and CDR2 as FQNEAQ. V lost 5 bases, J lost 9 bases, and 3 bases stayed unmatched. In DNA, the CDR3 is TGTGCCAGCAGCCCGCTAGCGGGTGAGCAGTTCTTC. Its translation: CASSPLAGEQFF.

The rearrangement uses TRBV5-8 and TRBJ1-1, with D perhaps TRBD1 (6 bases). The CDR3 is 12 residues long. Germline V lookup: CDR1 SGHTS, CDR2 YDEGEE. The V gene lost 0 bases and the J gene lost 11 bases, with 11 bases spanning the gap. DNA for the CDR3: TGTGCCAGCAGCTTGGTTACAGGGTCCGCTTTCTTT. Translation gives CASSLVTGSAFF.

The gene calls are TRBV9 and TRBJ1-6; D remains ambiguous. Germline CDR1 SGDLS, CDR2 YYNGEE. Trimming removed 0 bases from V and 11 bases from J, with 12 bases in between. This CDR3 region has 14 residues. The DNA for the CDR3 is TGTGCCAGCAGCGTAGTAGCCTCCCGGCCACCCCTCCACTTT. Residues: CASSVVASRPPLHF.

V is TRBV5-1 and J is TRBJ2-2; 11 bases match TRBD2. Germline lookup yields CDR1 SGHRS and CDR2 YFSETQ. The trim removed 4 bases at V and 3 bases at J, leaving 2 bases unmatched. The CDR3 contains 15 residues. CDR3 DNA: TGCGCCAGCAGCCCGGGACTAGCGGACACCGGGGAGCTGTTTTTT. Protein product: CASSPGLADTGELFF.

J is TRBJ1-3 and V is TRBV2; maybe TRBD1 (5 bases). V was cut by 6 bases and J by 3 bases, with 15 bases left in between. Germline V gene lookup returns CDR1 SNHLY and CDR2 FYNNEI. CDR3 size: 15 residues. The CDR3 DNA sequence: TGTGCCAGCAGGAGCCGCCGGGGACTTGGAAACACCATATATTTT. Translation: CASRSRRGLGNTIYF.

The gene calls are TRBV7-2 and TRBJ2-2, with TRBD1 matching over 8 bases. CDR1 SGHTA and CDR2 FQGNSA come from the germline V gene. There are 14 residues in the CDR3. V shed 5 bases and J 5 bases; nucleotides not matched to a gene: 4. CDR3 in amino acids: CASSQGAGTGELFF. For the CDR3, the DNA is TGTGCCAGCAGCCAGGGGGCGGGAACCGGGGAGCTGTTTTTT.

This clone was counted a single time. The rearrangement joins TRBV27 to TRBJ2-7, with 9 bases aligning to TRBD2. The germline CDR1 and CDR2 sequences are MNHEY and SMNVEV (reference sequence). The CDR3 consists of 15 residues. V lost 5 bases to trimming and J lost 3 bases; unmatched junction nucleotides: 8. CDR3 protein: CASSSLAGRYYEQYF. The CDR3 bases are TGTGCCAGCAGTAGTCTAGCGGGGCGGTACTACGAGCAGTACTTC.

The V and J genes are TRBV11-2 and TRBJ2-2; D gene ambiguous. The germline gives CDR1 SGHAT, CDR2 FQNNGV. The CDR3 has 13 residues. Trimming took 1 base from V and 6 from J, leaving 6 bases between them. The CDR3 loop is CASSLGVAGELFF. The DNA for the CDR3 is TGTGCCAGCAGCTTAGGCGTGGCCGGGGAGCTGTTTTTT.

The chain employs TRBV28 and TRBJ2-5; D is uncertain. CDR1 MDHEN and CDR2 SYDVKM come from the germline V gene. Trimming removed 9 bases from V and 7 bases from J, with 21 bases in between. There are 14 residues in the CDR3. CDR3 bases: TGTGCCAGTCATTCAAACCCTAGATTGGGGACCCAGTACTTC. Protein sequence: CASHSNPRLGTQYF.

The V call is TRBV7-6, the J call TRBJ1-4; no firm D call. Germline CDR1 and CDR2: SGHVS and FNYEAQ. The V gene lost 1 base and the J gene lost 4 bases, with 13 bases spanning the gap. The CDR3 loop spans 16 amino acids. The CDR3 DNA sequence: TGTGCCAGCAGCTTAGGCCGGGGTAAAAGTAATGAAAAACTGTTTTTT. It specifies CASSLGRGKSNEKLFF.

The V gene is TRBV4-3, the J gene TRBJ1-2; 12 bases map to TRBD1. V lost 7 bases, J lost 7 bases, and 7 bases stayed unmatched. The germline gives CDR1 LGHNA, CDR2 YSLEER. This CDR3 is 14 amino acids long. The CDR3 here is CASNHGTGGGGYTF. The CDR3 DNA reads TGCGCCAGCAACCACGGGACAGGGGGCGGTGGCTACACCTTC.

The V and J genes are TRBV5-4 and TRBJ2-1; a possible D gene is TRBD2 (5 bases). The length of the CDR3 is 12 residues. The V and J ends lost 0 bases and 15 bases respectively, with 13 bases between them. Per germline, CDR1 SGHNT and CDR2 YYREEE (reference sequence). CDR3 sequence (DNA): TGTGCCAGCAGCTTGGCCGTCGGGGTTCTGTTCTTC. Protein product: CASSLAVGVLFF.

This clone was seen more than once but under ten times. J is TRBJ1-3 and V is TRBV30; D remains ambiguous. The CDR3 is 12 amino acids. Germline lookup yields CDR1 GTSNPN and CDR2 SVGIG (reference sequence). Trimming cost V 4 bases and J 4 bases, with 8 bases left between them. The CDR3, as DNA: TGTGCCTGGAACACGGGAGGAAACACCATATATTTT. Its translation is CAWNTGGNTIYF.

The V gene is TRBV5-1, the J gene TRBJ2-1, with 8 bases lining up with TRBD2. V was pared by 8 bases and J by 3 bases, with 7 bases of the junction left unmatched. CDR1 SGHRS and CDR2 YFSETQ come from the germline V gene. The CDR3 runs to 14 residues. The CDR3 protein is CASQSGGIYNEQFF. The CDR3 coding sequence is TGCGCCAGTCAGAGCGGGGGAATCTACAATGAGCAGTTCTTC.